This T cell receptor beta chain was observed in a study of a mutant IDH1 vaccine in newly diagnosed glioma. In the study overall: Treated patients had a mean age of 40.4 years and a roughly 60% male, 37.5% female split.

Germline loops: CDR1 SGHDN, CDR2 FVKESK. The V gene lost 2 bases and the J gene lost 1 base, with 14 bases spanning the gap. The CDR3 is 16 residues long. The time point was: week 5, during vaccination. Each dose delivered 300 ug of mutant IDH1 20-mer peptide subcutaneously with imiquimod. Study-wide findings and caveats: Patients showed vaccine-induced immune responses at a rate of approximately 93%.

This clone was counted between two and nine times. The antigen is unknown. Generated by immunoSEQ multiplex PCR, the TCRdb table keeps only in-frame clones and is missing some. The sample has 45,000 to 65,000 clones, 82% seen once; the top ten hold approximately 3.3%. V usage is TRBV14 and J usage is TRBJ1-1; a weak D match, TRBD1 (6 bases). Here the sequenced sample was PBMCs, taken from a glioma patient whose treatment included an IDH1 peptide vaccine. This TCR came from a woman aged 18 to 35 with glioma. Some clones in this sample may be carry-over from other donors' samples. CDR3 coding DNA: TGTGCCAGCAGCCAAAGGGGGGGACGCAGGAACACTGAAGCTTTCTTT. It specifies CASSQRGGRRNTEAFF.